The sequence of this T cell receptor (beta chain) was determined in a study of T cells in Graves' hyperthyroidism and ophthalmopathy. Trimming cost V 0 bases and J 1 base, with 8 bases left between them. The V gene's germline CDR1 is SGHRS and CDR2 YFSETQ. The CDR3 spans 15 residues. This clonotype was seen repeatedly, ten times or more. RNA transcripts served as the template for amplifying TCR beta CDR3 regions. TCR CDR3 regions were first amplified by RT-PCR with HTBI primers. TCRdb ran MiXCR on the multiplex PCR reads and lists one entry per CDR3 protein. The profile shows about 400,000 distinct CDR3 sequences, about 14% of them singletons.

This TCR derives from a woman aged 25 to 39 with Graves' ophthalmopathy. The rearrangement links TRBV5-1 to TRBJ1-5; TRBD1 is a possible D gene (6 bases). What was sequenced was blood. CDR3 sequence: CASSLAGGSNQPQHF. In DNA form, the CDR3 reads TGCGCCAGCAGCTTGGCCGGGGGCAGCAATCAGCCCCAGCATTTT.